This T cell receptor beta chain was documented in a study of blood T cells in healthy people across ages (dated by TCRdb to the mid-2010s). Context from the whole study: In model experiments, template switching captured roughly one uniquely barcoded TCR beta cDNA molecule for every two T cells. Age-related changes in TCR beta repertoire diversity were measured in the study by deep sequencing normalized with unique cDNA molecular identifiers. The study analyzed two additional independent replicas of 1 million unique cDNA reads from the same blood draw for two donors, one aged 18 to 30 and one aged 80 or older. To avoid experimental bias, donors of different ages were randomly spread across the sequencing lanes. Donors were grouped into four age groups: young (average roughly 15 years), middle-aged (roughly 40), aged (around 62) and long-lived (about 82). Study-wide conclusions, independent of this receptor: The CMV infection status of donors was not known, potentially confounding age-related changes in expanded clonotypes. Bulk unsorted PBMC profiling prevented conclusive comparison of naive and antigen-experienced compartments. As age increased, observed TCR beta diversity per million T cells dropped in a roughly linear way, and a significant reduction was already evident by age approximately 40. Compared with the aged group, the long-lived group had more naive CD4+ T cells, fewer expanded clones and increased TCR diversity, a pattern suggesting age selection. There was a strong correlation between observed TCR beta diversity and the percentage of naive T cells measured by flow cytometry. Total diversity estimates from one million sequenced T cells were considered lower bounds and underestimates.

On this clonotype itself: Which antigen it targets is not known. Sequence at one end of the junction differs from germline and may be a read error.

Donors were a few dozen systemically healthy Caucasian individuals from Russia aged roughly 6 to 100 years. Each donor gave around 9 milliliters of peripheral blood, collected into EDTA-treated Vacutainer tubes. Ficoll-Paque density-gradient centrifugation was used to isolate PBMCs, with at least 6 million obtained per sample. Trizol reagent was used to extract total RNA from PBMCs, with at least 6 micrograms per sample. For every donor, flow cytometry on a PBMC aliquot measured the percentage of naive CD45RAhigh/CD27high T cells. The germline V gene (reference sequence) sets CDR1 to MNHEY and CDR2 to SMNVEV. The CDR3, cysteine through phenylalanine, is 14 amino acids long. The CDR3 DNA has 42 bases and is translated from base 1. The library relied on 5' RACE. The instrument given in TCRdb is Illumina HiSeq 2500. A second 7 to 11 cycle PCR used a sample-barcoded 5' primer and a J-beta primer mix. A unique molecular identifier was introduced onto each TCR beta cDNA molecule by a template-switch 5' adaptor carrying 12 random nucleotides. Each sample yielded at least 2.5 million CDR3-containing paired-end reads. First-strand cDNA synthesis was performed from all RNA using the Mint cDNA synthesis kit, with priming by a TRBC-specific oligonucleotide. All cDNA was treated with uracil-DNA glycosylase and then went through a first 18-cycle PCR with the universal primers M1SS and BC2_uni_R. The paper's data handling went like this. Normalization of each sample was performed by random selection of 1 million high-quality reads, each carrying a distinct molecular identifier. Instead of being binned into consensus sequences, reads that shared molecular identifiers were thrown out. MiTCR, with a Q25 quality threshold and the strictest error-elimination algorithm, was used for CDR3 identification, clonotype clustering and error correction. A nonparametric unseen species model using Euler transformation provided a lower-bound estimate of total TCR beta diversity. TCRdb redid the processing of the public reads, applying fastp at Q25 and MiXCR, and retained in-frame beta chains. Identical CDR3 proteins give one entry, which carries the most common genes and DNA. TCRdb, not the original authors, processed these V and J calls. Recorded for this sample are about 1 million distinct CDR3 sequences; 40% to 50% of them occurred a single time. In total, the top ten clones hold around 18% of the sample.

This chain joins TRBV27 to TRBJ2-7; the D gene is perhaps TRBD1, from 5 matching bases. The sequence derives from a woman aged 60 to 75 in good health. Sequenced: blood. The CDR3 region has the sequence CASSLRQTPYEQLF. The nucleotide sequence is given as TGTGCCAGCAGCCTACGACAGACCCCATACGAGCAGCTCTTC.